The clone carrying this T cell receptor (beta chain) was seen once. Its antigen remains unknown. This record comes from a study of cytotoxic CD8 clonotypes in ibrutinib-treated CLL. Study-level points and caveats: The public clonotypes identified were infrequent and showed contraction or stability on treatment.

The V and J ends lost 0 bases and 5 bases respectively, with 22 bases between them. The V gene's germline CDR1 is KGHSH and CDR2 LQKENI. This CDR3 region has 18 residues. Here immunoSEQ multiplex PCR was the method, and the copy in TCRdb shows in-frame clones only, minus some. The sample carries approximately 150,000 clones, approximately 90% recorded once. The sequencing used PBMCs, collected at disease progression, from a patient treated with ibrutinib. The clonotype was recovered from a human donor with chronic lymphocytic leukemia. This chain joins TRBV18 and TRBJ1-1; perhaps TRBD1 as D (5 bases). This chain's CDR3 is CASSPPGLGGSGYTEAFF. The CDR3 nucleotides read TGTGCCAGCTCACCACCGGGACTCGGAGGGTCTGGCTATACTGAAGCTTTCTTT.